The rows below give T cell receptor beta chains drawn from one sample of a study of beta chain features in type 1 diabetes. The method was immunoSEQ multiplex PCR; TCRdb's version includes in-frame clones alone and lacks a portion of them. Of fewer than 250,000 clones in the sample, 9.6% are singletons; the top ten hold about 0.037%. Sequencing was performed on naive CD4+ T cells from blood. The receptors shown here come from a woman younger than 30 in good health. The CDR3 runs from the conserved cysteine through the conserved F or W. D genes are given only for firm matches. Size is stated for part of the rows, as once, few or many counts, or as a class when the clone is expanded.

D gene | J gene | V gene | clone size | CDR3 protein | CDR3 DNA
. | TRBJ1-2 | TRBV14 | . | CASSQHRAGGYTF | TGTGCCAGCAGCCAACACAGGGCTGGGGGCTACACCTTC
. | TRBJ1-4 | TRBV10-3 | few | CAISEGSRRNEKLFF | TGTGCCATCAGTGAAGGGTCAAGGAGGAATGAAAAACTGTTTTTT
. | TRBJ2-2 | TRBV5-4 | . | CASSGLERGTGELFF | TGTGCCAGCAGCGGCCTCGAACGGGGCACCGGGGAGCTGTTTTTT
. | TRBJ2-2 | TRBV5-1 | . | CASSLWQGSTGELFF | TGCGCCAGCAGCTTGTGGCAGGGAAGTACCGGGGAGCTGTTTTTT
TRBD2 | TRBJ2-2 | TRBV5-1 | . | CASSLLAGRAGELFF | TGCGCCAGCAGCTTGCTAGCGGGAAGGGCCGGGGAGCTGTTTTTT
. | TRBJ1-2 | TRBV6-5 | . | CASIGRDTYGYTF | TGTGCCAGCATCGGCAGGGACACGTATGGCTACACCTTC
TRBD2 | TRBJ2-1 | TRBV7-6 | few | CASGRGGDNEQFF | TGTGCCAGCGGTCGGGGGGGGGACAATGAGCAGTTCTTC
TRBD1 | TRBJ2-7 | TRBV5-4 | . | CASSSGQGRYEQYF | TGTGCCAGCAGCTCAGGACAGGGGCGCTACGAGCAGTACTTC
. | TRBJ1-2 | TRBV7-9 | few | CASSQAGPPNYGYTF | TGTGCCAGCAGCCAAGCGGGGCCGCCGAACTATGGCTACACCTTC
. | TRBJ2-7 | TRBV30 | few | CAWSRGHPSYEQYF | TGTGCCTGGAGTCGTGGACACCCGTCCTACGAGCAGTACTTC
. | TRBJ2-7 | TRBV11-2 | few | CASSLVGGPNYEQYF | TGTGCCAGCAGCTTAGTTGGTGGTCCTAACTACGAGCAGTACTTC
. | TRBJ2-2 | TRBV7-9 | . | CASSSNRVNTGELFF | TGTGCCAGCAGTTCCAACAGGGTTAACACCGGGGAGCTGTTTTTT
TRBD2 | TRBJ2-5 | TRBV6-6 | . | CASSPAGDSQETQYF | TGTGCCAGCTCCCCCGCGGGAGACTCCCAAGAGACCCAGTACTTC
TRBD1 | TRBJ2-1 | TRBV19 | few | CASRPGQELNEQFF | TGTGCCAGTAGGCCGGGACAGGAGCTCAATGAGCAGTTCTTC
TRBD1 | TRBJ1-3 | TRBV7-2 | few | CASSRSQGAGNTIYF | TGTGCCAGCAGCAGATCCCAGGGGGCTGGAAACACCATATATTTT
TRBD2 | TRBJ2-3 | TRBV6-1 | . | CASSRPSGNTDTQYF | TGTGCCAGCAGTAGGCCTAGCGGGAACACAGATACGCAGTATTTT
TRBD2 | TRBJ2-1 | TRBV4-1 | few | CASSQVGTLAGSSYNEQFF | TGCGCCAGCAGCCAAGTGGGGACGCTAGCGGGGTCGTCTTACAATGAGCAGTTCTTC
. | TRBJ2-3 | TRBV6-6 | few | CAYKTSGTDTQYF | TGTGCCTATAAGACGTCAGGCACGGATACGCAGTATTTT
TRBD1 | TRBJ1-2 | TRBV5-4 | . | CASSNPGQGTGSGYTF | TGTGCCAGCAGCAATCCGGGACAGGGGACGGGGAGTGGCTACACCTTC
. | TRBJ1-5 | TRBV5-1 | . | CASSATGYSNQPQHF | TGCGCCAGCAGCGCGACAGGTTATAGCAATCAGCCCCAGCATTTT
TRBD1 | TRBJ2-1 | TRBV25-1 | . | CASSDPGQGRDNEQFF | TGTGCCAGCAGTGACCCTGGACAGGGTAGAGACAATGAGCAGTTCTTC
TRBD1 | TRBJ2-1 | TRBV5-1 | few | CASSLDRGRNEQFF | TGCGCCAGCAGTCTGGACAGGGGCAGGAATGAGCAGTTCTTC
. | TRBJ2-4 | TRBV5-1 | few | CASSPSSQDIQYF | TGCGCCAGCAGCCCGTCATCGCAGGACATTCAGTACTTC
TRBD2 | TRBJ2-1 | TRBV30 | few | CAWSVLAGGRQFF | TGTGCCTGGAGTGTCCTAGCGGGAGGGCGGCAGTTCTTC
TRBD1 | TRBJ1-2 | TRBV15 | few | CATRPLDRVEDGYTF | TGTGCCACCAGACCGCTGGACAGGGTTGAAGATGGCTACACCTTC
. | TRBJ2-5 | TRBV30 | few | CAWNWGERETQYF | TGTGCCTGGAATTGGGGGGAGCGGGAGACCCAGTACTTC
. | TRBJ1-1 | TRBV10-3 | few | CAIKGGMNTEAFF | TGTGCCATCAAGGGGGGGATGAACACTGAAGCTTTCTTT
TRBD1 | TRBJ1-5 | TRBV19 | few | CASSMDRDQPQHF | TGTGCCAGTAGTATGGACAGGGATCAGCCCCAGCATTTT
. | TRBJ1-1 | TRBV18 | few | CASSPYGEGTEAFF | TGTGCCAGCTCCCCGTACGGGGAAGGCACTGAAGCTTTCTTT
TRBD1 | TRBJ1-1 | TRBV6-1 | few | CASSARTGVGTEAFF | TGTGCCAGCAGTGCACGGACAGGGGTGGGCACTGAAGCTTTCTTT
TRBD2 | TRBJ2-7 | TRBV2 | few | CAVRGGNIEQYF | TGTGCCGTTCGGGGGGGAAATATCGAGCAGTACTTC
TRBD1 | TRBJ2-7 | TRBV7-9 | . | CASSQNRGSSYEQYF | TGTGCCAGCAGCCAAAACAGGGGGAGCTCCTACGAGCAGTACTTC
TRBD1 | TRBJ1-5 | TRBV6-1 | few | CASNPGQTPNQPQHF | TGTGCCAGCAACCCGGGACAGACTCCCAATCAGCCCCAGCATTTT
TRBD1 | TRBJ2-7 | TRBV30 | few | CAWSKDRSSYEQYF | TGTGCCTGGAGTAAGGACAGGAGCTCCTACGAGCAGTACTTC
TRBD2 | TRBJ2-2 | TRBV29-1 | many | CSVEVTGGQLFF | TGCAGCGTTGAAGTGACGGGAGGCCAGCTGTTTTTT
. | TRBJ1-2 | TRBV6-5 | . | CASSGQRINYGYTF | TGTGCCAGCAGCGGACAGAGGATTAACTATGGCTACACCTTC
. | TRBJ1-5 | TRBV27 | . | CASSSWQGKGNQPQHF | TGTGCCAGCAGTTCGTGGCAGGGGAAAGGCAATCAGCCCCAGCATTTT
. | TRBJ1-5 | TRBV7-7 | few | CASSLSIGQPQHF | TGTGCTAGCAGCCTGAGTATCGGTCAGCCCCAGCATTTT
. | TRBJ1-6 | TRBV5-8 | . | CASSLSQGWNSPLHF | TGTGCCAGCAGCTTGTCGCAGGGTTGGAATTCACCCCTCCACTTT
. | TRBJ1-1 | TRBV30 | . | CAWSVTEGNTEAFF | TGTGCCTGGAGTGTAACAGAGGGGAACACTGAAGCTTTCTTT
TRBD1 | TRBJ1-1 | TRBV7-9 | few | CASSFKGQGATEAFF | TGTGCCAGCAGCTTCAAAGGACAGGGGGCGACTGAAGCTTTCTTT
TRBD1 | TRBJ2-7 | TRBV19 | few | CASLGQGIYEQYF | TGTGCCAGCCTGGGACAGGGGATCTACGAGCAGTACTTC
. | TRBJ1-2 | TRBV28 | . | CASSYMAGSGYTF | TGTGCCAGCAGTTACATGGCTGGCTCTGGCTACACCTTC
TRBD1 | TRBJ1-2 | TRBV7-8 | . | CASSLNRDRGYTF | TGTGCCAGCAGTCTGAACAGGGACAGGGGCTACACCTTC
. | TRBJ2-7 | TRBV6-1 | . | CASSSTAYSYEQYF | TGTGCCAGCAGCTCGACAGCCTACTCCTACGAGCAGTACTTC
. | TRBJ1-5 | TRBV19 | . | CASRRRGRGNQPQHF | TGTGCCAGTAGGCGCAGGGGAAGGGGCAATCAGCCCCAGCATTTT
. | TRBJ1-1 | TRBV5-1 | . | CASSDDTYTEAFF | TGCGCCAGCAGCGACGACACCTACACTGAAGCTTTCTTT
TRBD2 | TRBJ2-4 | TRBV7-9 | few | CASSPRLAGGLAKNIQYF | TGTGCCAGCAGCCCCCGACTAGCGGGAGGGCTAGCCAAAAACATTCAGTACTTC
TRBD1 | TRBJ2-2 | TRBV15 | . | CATSRGIQGARLTGELFF | TGTGCCACCAGCAGAGGTATACAGGGGGCGCGTCTCACCGGGGAGCTGTTTTTT
. | TRBJ2-2 | TRBV29-1 | few | CSVGRGGAIKTGELFF | TGCAGCGTTGGGCGAGGGGGGGCAATAAAGACCGGGGAGCTGTTTTTT
. | TRBJ1-1 | TRBV4-2 | few | CASSQASTPRDIEAFF | TGTGCCAGCAGCCAAGCTAGCACACCCCGAGATATTGAAGCTTTCTTT
TRBD1 | TRBJ1-1 | TRBV5-1 | . | CASYGQVSTEAFF | TGCGCCAGCTACGGACAGGTATCAACTGAAGCTTTCTTT
TRBD1 | TRBJ1-1 | TRBV4-1 | . | CASSRQGQGGTEAFF | TGCGCCAGCAGCCGCCAGGGACAGGGAGGAACTGAAGCTTTCTTT
TRBD2 | TRBJ2-7 | TRBV5-1 | few | CASSTRLAGDEQYF | TGCGCCAGCAGCACCCGACTAGCGGGAGACGAGCAGTACTTC
. | TRBJ1-6 | TRBV7-9 | few | CASSLEPSGRSFNSPLHF | TGTGCCAGCAGCTTAGAGCCTTCAGGGAGGAGTTTTAATTCACCCCTCCACTTT